Sequencing of this TCR beta chain was carried out in a study of cytomegalovirus exposure and HLA in healthy donors. General study findings and limits: For most TCR beta V segments, an earlier analysis put the productive rate at about 87% or about 30% of the time.

Germline V gene data show CDR1 as SGHRS and CDR2 as YFSETQ. The ends lost 1 base at V and 7 bases at J; junction bases unmatched: 23. CDR3 length equals 20 residues. Among the donors, all were healthy bone marrow donors. In the PCR, 60 Vbeta and 13 Jbeta primers were used. In the original workflow: The count from a later analysis was 70 million to 85 million unique TCR beta chains, some 12 million of them shared. Method: immunoSEQ multiplex PCR; TCRdb's copy keeps in-frame clones and lacks some. That table supplies the V and J calls and clone size; D and trimming were determined from the DNA. The profile shows 150,000 to 200,000 clones, 80% of them singletons. A word on this clone: Its target is not known.

The clonotype was recovered from a woman younger than 45 in good health and CMV-seronegative. Specimen: PBMCs. The V and J genes are TRBV5-1 and TRBJ1-2, with TRBD1 matching 9 bases. CDR3 DNA: TGCGCCAGCAGCTTGAGGTGGGACAGGGAGTTAACCCCCTCGCTCGGTGGCTACACCTTC. Translating it yields CASSLRWDRELTPSLGGYTF. The full variable domain, with the rest looked up from reference TRBV5-1 and TRBJ1-2, is KAGVTQTPRYLIKTRGQQVTLSCSPISGHRSVSWYQQTPGQGLQFLFEYFSETQRNKGNFPGRFSGRQFSNSRSEMNVSTLELGDSALYLCASSLRWDRELTPSLGGYTFGSGTRLTVV.